There are a few counts of the clone carrying this T cell receptor beta chain. This entry belongs to a study of blood T cell repertoires in COVID-19. Seattle patients were enrolled while actively infected and followed longitudinally. Per germline, CDR1 DFQATT and CDR2 SNEGSKA (reference sequence). The CDR3 has 10 amino acids. V was pared by 8 bases and J by 5 bases, with 7 bases between. Original methodology: Reference gene primer amplification gave estimated nucleated cell counts. This table comes from immunoSEQ multiplex PCR, and its TCRdb copy is limited to in-frame clones, with some not included. V and J calls plus clone size are reproduced from that table; the DNA served to infer D and trimming. The sample lists 200,000 to 250,000 clones, more than 85% occurring once.

V and J are TRBV20-1 and TRBJ2-1; possibly TRBD1 for D (6 bases). This clonotype originated in a woman aged 50 to 65 with COVID-19, enrolled during active disease. The sequenced material came from peripheral blood. In nucleotides, the CDR3 is TGCAGTACAGGGAACAATGAGCAGTTCTTC. Its protein is CSTGNNEQFF.